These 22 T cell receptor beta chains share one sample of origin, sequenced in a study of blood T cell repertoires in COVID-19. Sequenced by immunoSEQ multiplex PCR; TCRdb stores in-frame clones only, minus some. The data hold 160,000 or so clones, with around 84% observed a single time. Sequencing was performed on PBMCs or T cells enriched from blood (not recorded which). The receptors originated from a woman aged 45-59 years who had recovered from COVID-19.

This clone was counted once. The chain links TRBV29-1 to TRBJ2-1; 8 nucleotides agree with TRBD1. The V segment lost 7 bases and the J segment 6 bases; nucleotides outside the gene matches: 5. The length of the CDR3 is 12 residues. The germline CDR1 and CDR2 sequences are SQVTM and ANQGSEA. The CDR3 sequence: CSAYRGANEQFF. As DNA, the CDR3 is TGCAGCGCATACAGGGGGGCCAATGAGCAGTTCTTC.

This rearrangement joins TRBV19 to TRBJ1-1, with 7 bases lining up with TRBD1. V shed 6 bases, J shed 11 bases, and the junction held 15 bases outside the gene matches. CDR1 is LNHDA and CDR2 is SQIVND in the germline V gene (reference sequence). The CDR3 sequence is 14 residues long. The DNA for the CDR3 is TGTGCCAGTAGGACGACAGGGACCAACCGTCGCGCTTTCTTT. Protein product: CASRTTGTNRRAFF.

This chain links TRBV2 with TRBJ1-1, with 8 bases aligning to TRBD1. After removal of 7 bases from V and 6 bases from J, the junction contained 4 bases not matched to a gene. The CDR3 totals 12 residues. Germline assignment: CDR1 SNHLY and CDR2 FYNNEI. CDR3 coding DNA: TGTGCCAGCACACAGGGGGGGTCTGAAGCTTTCTTT. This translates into CASTQGGSEAFF.

CDR3 sequence: CASSRGQNYEQYF. The CDR3, as DNA: TGTGCCAGTAGTAGGGGACAGAACTACGAGCAGTACTTC. V is TRBV19 and J is TRBJ2-7; 7 bases line up with TRBD1. Per the germline V gene, CDR1 is LNHDA and CDR2 is SQIVND (reference sequence). The CDR3 runs 13 residues. After removal of 4 bases from V and 3 bases from J, the junction contained 3 bases not matched to a gene. Drawing the rest from reference TRBV19 and TRBJ2-7, the complete variable domain is DGGITQSPKYLFRKEGQNVTLSCEQNLNHDAMYWYRQDPGQGLRLIYYSQIVNDFQKGDIAEGYSVSREKKESFPLTVTSAQKNPTAFYLCASSRGQNYEQYFGPGTRLTVT.

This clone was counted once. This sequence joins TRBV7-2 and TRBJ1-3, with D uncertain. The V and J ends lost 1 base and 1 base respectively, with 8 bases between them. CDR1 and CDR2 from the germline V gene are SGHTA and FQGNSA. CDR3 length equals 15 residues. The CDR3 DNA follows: TGTGCCAGCAGCTTAGATGCAGGATCTGGAAACACCATATATTTT. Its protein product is CASSLDAGSGNTIYF. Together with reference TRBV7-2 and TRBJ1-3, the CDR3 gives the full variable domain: GAGVSQSPSNKVTEKGKDVELRCDPISGHTALYWYRQSLGQGLEFLIYFQGNSAPDKSGLPSDRFSAERTGGSVSTLTIQRTQQEDSAVYLCASSLDAGSGNTIYFGEGSWLTVV.

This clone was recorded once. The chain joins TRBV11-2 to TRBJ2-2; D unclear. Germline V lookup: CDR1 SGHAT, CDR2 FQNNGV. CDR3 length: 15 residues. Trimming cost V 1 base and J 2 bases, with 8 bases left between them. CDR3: CASSLVVTNTGELFF. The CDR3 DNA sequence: TGTGCCAGCAGCTTAGTTGTCACTAACACCGGGGAGCTGTTTTTT.

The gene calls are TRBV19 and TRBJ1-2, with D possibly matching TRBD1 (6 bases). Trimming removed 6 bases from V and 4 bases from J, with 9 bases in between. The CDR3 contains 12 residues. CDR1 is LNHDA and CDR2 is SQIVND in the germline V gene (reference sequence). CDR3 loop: CASRDSSYGYTF. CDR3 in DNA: TGTGCCAGTAGGGACAGTTCCTATGGCTACACCTTC.

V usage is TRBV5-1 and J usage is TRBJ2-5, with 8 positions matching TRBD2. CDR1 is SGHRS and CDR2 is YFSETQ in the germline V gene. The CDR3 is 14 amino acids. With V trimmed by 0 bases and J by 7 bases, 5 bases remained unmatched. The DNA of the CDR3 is TGCGCCAGCAGCTTGGATCGGGCGGGAGGGACCCAGTACTTC. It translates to CASSLDRAGGTQYF.

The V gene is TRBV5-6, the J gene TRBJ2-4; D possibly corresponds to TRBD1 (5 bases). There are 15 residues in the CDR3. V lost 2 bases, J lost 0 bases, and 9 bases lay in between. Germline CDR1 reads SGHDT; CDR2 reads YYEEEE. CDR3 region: CASSFRGLAKNIQYF. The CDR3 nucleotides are TGTGCCAGCAGCTTTAGGGGTTTAGCCAAAAACATTCAGTACTTC.

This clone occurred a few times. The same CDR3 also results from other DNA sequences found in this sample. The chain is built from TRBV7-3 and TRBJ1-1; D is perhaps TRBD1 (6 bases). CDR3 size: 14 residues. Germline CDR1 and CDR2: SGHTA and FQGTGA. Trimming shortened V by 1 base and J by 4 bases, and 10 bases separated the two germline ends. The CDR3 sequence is CASSLIGGGTEAFF. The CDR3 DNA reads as TGTGCCAGCAGCTTAATAGGGGGTGGCACTGAAGCTTTCTTT.

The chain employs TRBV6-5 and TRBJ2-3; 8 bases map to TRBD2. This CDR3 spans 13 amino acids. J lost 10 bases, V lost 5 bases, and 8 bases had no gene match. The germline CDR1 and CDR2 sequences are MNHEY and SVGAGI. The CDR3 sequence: CASSLNGGDPQYF. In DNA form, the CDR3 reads TGTGCCAGCAGTCTTAACGGGGGGGATCCGCAGTATTTT.

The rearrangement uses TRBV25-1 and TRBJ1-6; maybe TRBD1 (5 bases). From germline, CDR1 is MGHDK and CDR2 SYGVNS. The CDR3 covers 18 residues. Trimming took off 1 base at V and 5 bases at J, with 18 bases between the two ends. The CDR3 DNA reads TGTGCCAGCAGTGAATCTGTGATTTTGGGACTGAATAATTCACCCCTCCACTTT. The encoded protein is CASSESVILGLNNSPLHF.

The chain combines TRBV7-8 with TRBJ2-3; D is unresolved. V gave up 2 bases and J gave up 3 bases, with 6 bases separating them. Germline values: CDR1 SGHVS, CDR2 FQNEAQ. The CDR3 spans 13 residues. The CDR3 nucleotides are TGTGCCAGCAGCTTATTTGAGACAGATACGCAGTATTTT. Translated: CASSLFETDTQYF.

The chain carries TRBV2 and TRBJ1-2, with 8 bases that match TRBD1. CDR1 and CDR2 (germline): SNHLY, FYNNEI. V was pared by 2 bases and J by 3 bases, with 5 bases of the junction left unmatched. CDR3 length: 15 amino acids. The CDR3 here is CASSERTGWHYGYTF. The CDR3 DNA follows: TGTGCCAGCAGTGAACGGACAGGGTGGCACTATGGCTACACCTTC.

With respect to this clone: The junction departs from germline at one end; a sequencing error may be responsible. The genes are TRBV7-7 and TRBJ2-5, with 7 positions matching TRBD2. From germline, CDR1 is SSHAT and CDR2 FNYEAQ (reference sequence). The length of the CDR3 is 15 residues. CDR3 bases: TGTGCTAGCAGCCACCATGGGAGGGAGCAAGAGACCCAGTACTTC. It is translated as CASSHHGREQETQYF.

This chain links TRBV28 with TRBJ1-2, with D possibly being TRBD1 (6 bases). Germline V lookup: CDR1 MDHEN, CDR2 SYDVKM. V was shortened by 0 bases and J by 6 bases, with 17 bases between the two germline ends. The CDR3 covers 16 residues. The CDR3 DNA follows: TGTGCCAGCAGTTTATGGTCACAGGGAGATTCGGATGGCTACACCTTC. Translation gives CASSLWSQGDSDGYTF.

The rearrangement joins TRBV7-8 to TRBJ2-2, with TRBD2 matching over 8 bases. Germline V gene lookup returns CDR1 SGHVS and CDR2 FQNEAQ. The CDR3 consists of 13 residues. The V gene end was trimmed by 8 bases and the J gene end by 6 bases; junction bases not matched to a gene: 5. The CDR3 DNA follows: TGTGCCAGCCAGCGGGAGAGAGCCGGGGAGCTGTTTTTT. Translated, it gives CASQRERAGELFF.

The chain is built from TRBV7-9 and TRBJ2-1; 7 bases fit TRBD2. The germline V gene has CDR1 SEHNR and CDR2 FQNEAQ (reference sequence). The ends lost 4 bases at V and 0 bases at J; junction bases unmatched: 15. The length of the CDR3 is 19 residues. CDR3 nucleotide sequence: TGTGCCAGCAGCTCAACTCTACTAGCGCCCAAGAGCTCCTACAATGAGCAGTTCTTC. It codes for CASSSTLLAPKSSYNEQFF.

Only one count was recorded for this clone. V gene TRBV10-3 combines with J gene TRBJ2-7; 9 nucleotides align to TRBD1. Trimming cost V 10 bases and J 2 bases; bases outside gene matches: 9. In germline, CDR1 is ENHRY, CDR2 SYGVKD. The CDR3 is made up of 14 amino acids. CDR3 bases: TGTGCCACCAAGCCGGGACAGGGAACCTACGAGCAGTACTTC. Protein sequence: CATKPGQGTYEQYF.

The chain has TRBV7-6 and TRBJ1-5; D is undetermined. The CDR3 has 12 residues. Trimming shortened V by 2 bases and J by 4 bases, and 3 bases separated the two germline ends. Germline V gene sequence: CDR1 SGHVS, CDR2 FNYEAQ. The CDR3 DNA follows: TGTGCCAGCAGCTTACCTAATCAGCCCCAGCATTTT. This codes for CASSLPNQPQHF.

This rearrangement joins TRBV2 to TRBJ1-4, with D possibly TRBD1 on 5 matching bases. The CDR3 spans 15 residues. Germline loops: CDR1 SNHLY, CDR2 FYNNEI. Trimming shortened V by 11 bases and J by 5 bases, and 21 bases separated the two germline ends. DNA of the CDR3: TGTGCCTCTCGGGGGGGATACTCCCAAAATGAAAAACTGTTTTTT. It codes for CASRGGYSQNEKLFF.

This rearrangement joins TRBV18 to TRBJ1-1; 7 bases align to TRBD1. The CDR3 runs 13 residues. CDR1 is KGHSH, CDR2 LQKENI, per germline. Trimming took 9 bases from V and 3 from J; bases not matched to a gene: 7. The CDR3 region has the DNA TGTGCCAGTACCGGGACAGCATACACTGAAGCTTTCTTT. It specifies CASTGTAYTEAFF.